The 5 T cell receptor beta chains in this list originate from one sample, sequenced in a study of naive and memory T cell subsets. The beta constant-region primer was an equimolar mix of two oligonucleotides covering TRBC1 and TRBC2. Nested alpha and beta constant-region primers with the SP2 primer drove four PCR rounds on ligated cDNA. TCRdb used MiXCR to reprocess the UMI-ligation and nested PCR reads, holding one entry per CDR3 protein. The sample yields 95,000 to 150,000 distinct CDR3 sequences, 36% seen once. The specimen was central memory CD4+ T cells from blood. The origin of the receptors is a human donor in good health.

The chain has TRBV20-1 and TRBJ2-5; D is undetermined. From germline, CDR1 is DFQATT and CDR2 SNEGSKA (reference sequence). V was shortened by 4 bases and J by 3 bases, with 9 bases between the two germline ends. This CDR3 is 12 amino acids long. CDR3 sequence: CSATASEETQYF. The CDR3 bases are TGCAGTGCTACGGCTAGTGAAGAGACCCAGTACTTC.

The V and J genes are TRBV29-1 and TRBJ2-1; D gene uncertain. Germline CDR1 is SQVTM and CDR2 is ANQGSEA. The CDR3 is 12 residues long. V was pared by 5 bases and J by 4 bases, with 9 bases between. CDR3 DNA: TGCAGCGTTTGGGTCGGATACAATGAGCAGTTCTTC. Translating it yields CSVWVGYNEQFF.

V is TRBV28 and J is TRBJ2-7, with D possibly matching TRBD1 (7 bases). V lost 3 bases and J 3 bases, leaving 12 bases between the germline ends. Germline V gives CDR1 MDHEN, CDR2 SYDVKM. The CDR3 sequence is 14 residues long. The CDR3 region is CASSLAGGNYEQYF. The CDR3, as DNA: TGTGCCAGCAGTTTGGCAGGGGGGAACTACGAGCAGTACTTC. The complete variable domain, with remaining parts taken from reference TRBV28 and TRBJ2-7, reads DVKVTQSSRYLVKRTGEKVFLECVQDMDHENMFWYRQDPGLGLRLIYFSYDVKMKEKGDIPEGYSVSREKKERFSLILESASTNQTSMYLCASSLAGGNYEQYFGPGTRLTVT.

The rearrangement joins TRBV7-9 to TRBJ2-1; 8 bases agree with TRBD2. The CDR3 has 15 amino acids. Trimming removed 1 base from V and 7 bases from J; junction bases left unmatched: 6. Per germline, CDR1 SEHNR and CDR2 FQNEAQ (reference sequence). The CDR3, as DNA: TGTGCCAGCAGCTTAGAGGGCGGGAGGCTGAATGAGCAGTTCTTC. Residues: CASSLEGGRLNEQFF. The full variable domain, in which reference TRBV7-9 and TRBJ2-1 provide the parts outside the CDR3, is DTGVSQNPRHKITKRGQNVTFRCDPISEHNRLYWYRQTLGQGPEFLTYFQNEAQLEKSRLLSDRFSAERPKGSFSTLEIQRTEQGDSAMYLCASSLEGGRLNEQFFGPGTRLTVL.

The chain carries TRBV12-3 or TRBV12-4 and TRBJ2-7; D may be TRBD1 (5 bases). The CDR3 extends over 17 amino acids. Trimming cost V 6 bases and J 6 bases, with 27 bases left between them. CDR3 in DNA: TGTGCCAGCAGCACCATCTCTAGTCGTGGGGCACACGGCGAGCAGTACTTC. Protein: CASSTISSRGAHGEQYF.